This TCR beta chain stems from a study of T-cell memory formation after mild COVID-19. Turning to the study itself: Clustering of TCRs was largely donor specific.

This clonotype has a handful of counts. Its antigen is not known. Germline V gene lookup returns CDR1 MDHEN and CDR2 SYDVKM. Trimming left V 6 bases short and J 15 bases short, with 15 bases between. The CDR3 is made up of 11 amino acids. Points from the study as a whole: Contracting CD4+ clones were located mainly in CM and EM, and CD8+ clones in EMRA. Detection of some responders pre-infection suggested pre-existing cross-reactive memory T cells participated. From day 15 to 85, contracting clones were balanced between CD4 and CD8, whereas later expanders leaned toward CD4+.

TCRdb ran MiXCR on the 5' RACE reads and lists one entry per CDR3 protein. The profile covers about 470,000 distinct CDR3 sequences, with around a quarter appearing a single time and around 12% taken by the ten largest. The chain combines TRBV28 with TRBJ2-1, with D perhaps TRBD1 (5 bases). Source material: PBMCs or a T cell subset sorted from them (not recorded which). The clonotype originates from an adult woman who had mild COVID-19 (a few samples of this study predate the infection). Cell type and time point are not known. CDR3 protein: CASSSVLGRFF. The DNA for the CDR3 is TGTGCCAGCAGCTCTGTCCTGGGGCGGTTCTTC.